This T cell receptor (beta chain) emerged from a study of T cells in tuberculosis. Background on the study: A South African cohort included IGRA-negative adolescents, latently infected IGRA-positive adolescents and adults with active tuberculosis.

The CDR3 consists of 15 residues. V was pared by 2 bases and J by 0 bases, with 1 base of the junction left unmatched. Germline values: CDR1 MGHRA, CDR2 YSYEKL. Some clones are missing from TCRdb's copy, which holds only in-frame ones; the method was immunoSEQ multiplex PCR. The data hold more than 40,000 clones, with about 94% observed a single time. What was sequenced was PBMCs. This rearrangement joins TRBV4-1 to TRBJ2-7; 10 bases line up with TRBD2. The receptor was derived from a donor aged 10 to 29 with latent tuberculosis or without tuberculosis infection. Some clones in this sample may be carry-over from other donors' samples. The CDR3 sequence is CASSQSGRASYEQYF. CDR3 DNA sequence: TGCGCCAGCAGCCAAAGCGGGAGGGCCTCCTACGAGCAGTACTTC.